The 17 T cell receptor beta chains given below trace back to one sample, sequenced in a study of long-term antiretroviral therapy in people with HIV. The run of the v3.0 immunoSEQ assay was at survey level. Data came from immunoSEQ multiplex PCR; TCRdb stores just in-frame clones and leaves some out. The sample yields about 39,000 clones, approximately 85% seen once. The specimen was unsorted PBMCs, collected 3.1 years after starting antiretroviral therapy. The source of these receptors is a woman aged 45-65 years with HIV.

V gene TRBV6-1 combines with J gene TRBJ1-3; 9 nucleotides match TRBD1. CDR1 and CDR2 (germline): MNHNS, SASEGT. The CDR3 sequence is 14 residues long. Trimming took 7 bases from V and 7 from J; bases not matched to a gene: 8. The CDR3 nucleotides are TGTGCCAGCACCTCCGGGACAGGGTTTAACACCATATATTTT. Translating it yields CASTSGTGFNTIYF.

The chain uses TRBV15 and TRBJ1-3; D gene uncertain. Germline V CDR1 and CDR2: LNHNV, YYDKDF (reference sequence). Trimming removed 0 bases at V and 0 bases at J, with 6 bases between. The CDR3 consists of 15 residues. CDR3 protein: CATSRDLGSGNTIYF. The CDR3 DNA follows: TGTGCCACCAGCAGAGATCTTGGCTCTGGAAACACCATATATTTT.

This chain connects TRBV9 to TRBJ2-1; TRBD2 might be the D (5 bases). The CDR3 spans 15 residues. The V and J ends lost 4 bases and 2 bases respectively, with 13 bases between them. Germline CDR1 is SGDLS and CDR2 is YYNGEE. CDR3: CASSPAARTYNEQFF. The CDR3 DNA is TGTGCCAGCAGCCCAGCGGCGCGCACCTACAATGAGCAGTTCTTC.

The rearrangement uses TRBV11-2 and TRBJ1-1; D possibly corresponds to TRBD1 (5 bases). The CDR3 runs to 13 residues. Germline V gives CDR1 SGHAT, CDR2 FQNNGV. Trimming stripped 5 bases from V and 3 bases from J, with 10 bases between. CDR3 bases: TGTGCCAGCAGCCTCGACAGAGACACTGAAGCTTTCTTT. It translates to CASSLDRDTEAFF.

The rearrangement joins TRBV4-2 to TRBJ2-3; 8 nucleotides agree with TRBD2. J gave up 5 bases and V 5 bases, and 15 bases lay outside the gene matches. Germline CDR1 LGHNA, CDR2 YNFKEQ. This CDR3 spans 17 amino acids. CDR3 coding DNA: TGTGCCAGCAGCTACACTTACGGGGGGGCCTCGGGAGATACGCAGTATTTT. Its protein product is CASSYTYGGASGDTQYF.

The rearrangement uses TRBV2 and TRBJ2-7; D uncertain. The CDR3 loop spans 13 amino acids. Germline V gives CDR1 SNHLY, CDR2 FYNNEI. V lost 2 bases and J lost 1, with 6 bases in between. The CDR3 sequence is CASSESSSYEQYF. The CDR3 DNA is TGTGCCAGCAGTGAATCGAGTTCCTACGAGCAGTACTTC. Filled out from reference TRBV2 and TRBJ2-7, the complete variable domain reads EPEVTQTPSHQVTQMGQEVILRCVPISNHLYFYWYRQILGQKVEFLVSFYNNEISEKSEIFDDQFSVERPDGSNFTLKIRSTKLEDSAMYFCASSESSSYEQYFGPGTRLTVT.

The J gene is TRBJ1-1, the V gene TRBV6-9, with 7 nucleotides matching TRBD1. Losses at the gene ends were 3 bases for V and 7 bases for J; bases not matched to a gene: 5. Looked up from germline, CDR1 is MNHGY and CDR2 is SVAAGI. The CDR3 extends over 13 amino acids. CDR3 residues: CASSYDRVVEAFF. In DNA form, the CDR3 reads TGTGCCAGCAGTTACGACAGGGTAGTTGAAGCTTTCTTT.

The rearrangement joins TRBV5-4 to TRBJ2-1; D call uncertain. The CDR3 loop spans 12 amino acids. Trimming removed 1 base from V and 10 bases from J, with 9 bases in between. Germline lookup yields CDR1 SGHNT and CDR2 YYREEE (reference sequence). This CDR3 reads CASSLLLQEQFF. CDR3 coding DNA: TGTGCCAGCAGCTTGCTTCTACAAGAGCAGTTCTTC.

This chain joins TRBV30 and TRBJ2-1; no clear D. The CDR3 has 11 residues. V was shortened by 2 bases and J by 9 bases, with 8 bases between the two germline ends. Germline values: CDR1 GTSNPN, CDR2 SVGIG (reference sequence). The CDR3 protein is CAWSSMSEQFF. The CDR3 DNA reads TGTGCCTGGAGTAGTATGAGTGAGCAGTTCTTC.

The chain couples TRBV5-6 to TRBJ2-1, with 15 nucleotides matching TRBD2. The germline gives CDR1 SGHDT, CDR2 YYEEEE. CDR3 size: 16 residues. Trimming cost V 4 bases and J 6 bases; bases outside gene matches: 5. For the CDR3, the DNA is TGTGCCAGCAGCCTGAGGACTAGCGGGGGGGGCAATGAGCAGTTCTTC. Protein product: CASSLRTSGGGNEQFF.

The genes are TRBV7-9 and TRBJ1-4; TRBD1 might be the D (6 bases). The germline CDR1 and CDR2 sequences are SEHNR and FQNEAQ (reference sequence). V lost 1 base, J lost 5 bases, and 11 bases lay in between. The CDR3 spans 15 residues. In nucleotides, the CDR3 is TGTGCCAGCAGCTTAGAATCGGGGGGCAATGAAAAACTGTTTTTT. Amino acids: CASSLESGGNEKLFF.

This rearrangement joins TRBV18 to TRBJ1-5; tentatively, D is TRBD1 (5 bases). In germline, CDR1 is KGHSH, CDR2 LQKENI. Trimming pared 10 bases from V and 0 bases from J, leaving 16 bases between. The CDR3 runs 15 residues. In DNA, the CDR3 is TGTGCCACCACCATAGGACAAAATAGCAATCAGCCCCAGCATTTT. Amino acids: CATTIGQNSNQPQHF.

This chain joins TRBV6-4 and TRBJ1-2, with TRBD1 matching 12 bases. Losses at the gene ends were 6 bases for V and 8 bases for J; bases not matched to a gene: 4. CDR3 size: 13 residues. Germline CDR1 MRHNA, CDR2 SNTAGT. CDR3 sequence: CASRTGTGGGYTF. The CDR3 nucleotides read TGTGCCAGCAGGACCGGGACAGGGGGCGGCTACACCTTC.

V gene TRBV6-6 combines with J gene TRBJ1-4; no clear D gene. CDR3 length: 14 residues. Trimming stripped 7 bases from V and 5 bases from J, with 14 bases between. Germline V gives CDR1 MNHNY, CDR2 SVGAGI (reference sequence). CDR3: CASILRPRNEKLFF. CDR3 nucleotide sequence: TGTGCCAGCATCCTCCGGCCAAGGAATGAAAAACTGTTTTTT.

The chain uses TRBV28 and TRBJ2-6; D not certain. Germline V lookup: CDR1 MDHEN, CDR2 SYDVKM. Trimming took 7 bases from V and 5 from J, leaving 9 bases between them. The CDR3 is 13 amino acids. CDR3 bases: TGTGCCAGCACCCCTTCGAGGGCCAACGTCCTGACTTTC. This sequence encodes CASTPSRANVLTF.

The V gene is TRBV10-1, the J gene TRBJ2-7; tentatively, D is TRBD1 (6 bases). The germline CDR1 and CDR2 sequences are WNHNN and SYGVQD (reference sequence). The V end was cut by 5 bases, the J end by 3 bases, with 11 bases between. This CDR3 is built from 13 residues. In DNA form, the CDR3 reads TGCGCCAGCAGTCAGGGGAAGGACTACGAGCAGTACTTC. It yields the protein CASSQGKDYEQYF.

This clone was recorded a few times. This specimen includes other DNA sequences encoding the same CDR3. The chain recombines TRBV7-9 with TRBJ1-2, with 8 positions matching TRBD1. V lost 5 bases and J lost 5; bases outside the gene matches: 1. The CDR3 consists of 12 residues. Germline assignment: CDR1 SEHNR and CDR2 FQNEAQ (reference sequence). The CDR3 DNA follows: TGTGCCAGCAGCAGACAGGGGTATGGCTACACCTTC. This encodes CASSRQGYGYTF. The whole variable domain, filled in from reference TRBV7-9 and TRBJ1-2, reads DTGVSQNPRHKITKRGQNVTFRCDPISEHNRLYWYRQTLGQGPEFLTYFQNEAQLEKSRLLSDRFSAERPKGSFSTLEIQRTEQGDSAMYLCASSRQGYGYTFGSGTRLTVV.